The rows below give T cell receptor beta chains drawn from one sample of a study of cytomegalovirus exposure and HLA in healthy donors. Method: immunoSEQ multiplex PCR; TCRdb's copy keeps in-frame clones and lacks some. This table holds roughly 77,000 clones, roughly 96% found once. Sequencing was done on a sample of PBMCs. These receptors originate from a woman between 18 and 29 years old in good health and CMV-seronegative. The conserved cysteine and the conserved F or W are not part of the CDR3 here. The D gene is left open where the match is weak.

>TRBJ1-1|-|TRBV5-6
ASSLAGEAF
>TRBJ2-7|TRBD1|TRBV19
ASSIGTGQGLGEQY
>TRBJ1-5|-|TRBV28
ASSLAGADQPQH
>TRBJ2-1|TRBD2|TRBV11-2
ASSPRSSGGPLFNEQF
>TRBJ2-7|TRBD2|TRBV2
ASSEAPAGGHEQY
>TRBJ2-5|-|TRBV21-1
ASSKRLAGAFQETQY
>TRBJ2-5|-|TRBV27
ASPQSRKTQY
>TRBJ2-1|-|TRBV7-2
ASSLEYGQFNEQF
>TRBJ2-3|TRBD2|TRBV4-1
ASSRMNGGNLDTQY
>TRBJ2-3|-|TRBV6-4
ASSPRGISDTQY
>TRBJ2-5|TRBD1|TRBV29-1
SVEGQGKETQY
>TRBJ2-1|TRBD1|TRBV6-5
ASSTDRSYNEQF
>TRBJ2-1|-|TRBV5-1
ASSLGIRIGNEQF
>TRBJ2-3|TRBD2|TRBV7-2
ASRLKGLAGDTDTQY
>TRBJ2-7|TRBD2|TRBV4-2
ASSQEGSGPYEQY
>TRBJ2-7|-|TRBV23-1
ACGGPQHEQY
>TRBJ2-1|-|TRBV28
ASSLPDRHNEQF
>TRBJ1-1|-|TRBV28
ASSLHTETEAF
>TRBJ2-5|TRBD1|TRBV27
ASSPDGTESQETQY
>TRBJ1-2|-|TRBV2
ASSERWGLGYT